The TCR beta chain under discussion was sequenced for a study of beta chain features in type 1 diabetes. For the study at large: Patients were similar to healthy donors in age and gender (as well as in cell yields). General study points: Patients with Type 1 diabetes showed moderately but significantly shorter TCRB CDR3s in all four CD4+ subsets. A definitive answer on HLA type influencing TCRB rearrangement was not reached here.

The J segment lost 3 bases and the V segment lost 3 bases, leaving 4 bases of the junction unmatched. This CDR3 has 17 amino acids. Per the germline V gene, CDR1 is SGHVS and CDR2 is FQNEAQ. The study reverse transcribed the entire isolated RNA, so it sequenced expressed TCRB transcripts. The protocol was immunoSEQ multiplex PCR, while the TCRdb copy is restricted to in-frame clones and leaves out a portion. This sample carries tens of thousands of clones, about 65% of them seen once, and the ten largest clones take roughly 2.4%. Averaging approximately 120 mL, one heparinised blood draw was given by each donor. Researchers reported sorting CD4+ naive, central memory, regulatory and stem cell-like memory cells via CD45RO/CCR7/CD25/CD127/CD95/CD27. The sample holds a few counts of this clone. Its antigen is not identified.

This TCR derives from a woman in her twenties or thirties with type 1 diabetes. The sample was Tregs from blood. V gene TRBV7-8 combines with J gene TRBJ2-2; 13 nucleotides align to TRBD2. The CDR3: CASSLTSGRHHTGELFF. The CDR3 DNA is TGTGCCAGCAGCTTGACTAGCGGGAGGCATCACACCGGGGAGCTGTTTTTT.